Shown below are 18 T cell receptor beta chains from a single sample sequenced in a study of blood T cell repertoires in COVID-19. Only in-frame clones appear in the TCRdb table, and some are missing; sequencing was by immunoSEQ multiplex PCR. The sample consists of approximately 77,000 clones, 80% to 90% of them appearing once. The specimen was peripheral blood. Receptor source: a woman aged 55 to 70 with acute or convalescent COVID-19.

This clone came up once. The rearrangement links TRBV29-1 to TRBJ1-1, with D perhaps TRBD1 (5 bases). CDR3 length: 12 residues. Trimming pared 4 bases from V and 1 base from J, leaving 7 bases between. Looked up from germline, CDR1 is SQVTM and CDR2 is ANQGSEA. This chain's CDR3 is CSVGRANTEAFF. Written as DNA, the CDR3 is TGCAGCGTTGGCAGGGCGAACACTGAAGCTTTCTTT.

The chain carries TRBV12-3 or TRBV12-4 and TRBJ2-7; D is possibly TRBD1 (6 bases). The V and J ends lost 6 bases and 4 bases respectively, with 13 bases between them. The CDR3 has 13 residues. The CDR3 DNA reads TGTGCCAGCAGCCCCGGGACACCTTACGAGCAGTACTTC. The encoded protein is CASSPGTPYEQYF.

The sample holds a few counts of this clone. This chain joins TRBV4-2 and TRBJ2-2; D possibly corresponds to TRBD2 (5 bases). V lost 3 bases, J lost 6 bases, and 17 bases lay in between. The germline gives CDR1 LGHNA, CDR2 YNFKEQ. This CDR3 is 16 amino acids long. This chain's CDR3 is CASSHYPTSLSGELFF. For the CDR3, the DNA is TGTGCCAGCAGCCACTACCCTACTAGTCTCTCCGGGGAGCTGTTTTTT.

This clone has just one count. CDR3 in DNA: TGTGCCAGCAGCCAAGAGGGAGCCGGTGAAGCTTTCTTT. Amino acid sequence: CASSQEGAGEAFF. The chain is built from TRBV3-1 (or the pseudogene TRBV3-2) and TRBJ1-1; D not resolved. The germline CDR1 and CDR2 sequences are LGHDT and YNNKEL (reference sequence). The CDR3 sequence is 13 residues long. Trimming took 0 bases from V and 7 from J, leaving 9 bases between them.

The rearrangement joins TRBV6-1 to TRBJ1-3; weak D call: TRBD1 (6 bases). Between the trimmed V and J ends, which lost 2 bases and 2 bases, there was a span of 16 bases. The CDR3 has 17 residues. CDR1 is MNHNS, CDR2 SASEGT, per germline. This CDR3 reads CASSESTGIQTGNTIYF. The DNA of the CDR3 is TGTGCCAGCAGTGAAAGTACAGGGATTCAGACTGGAAACACCATATATTTT.

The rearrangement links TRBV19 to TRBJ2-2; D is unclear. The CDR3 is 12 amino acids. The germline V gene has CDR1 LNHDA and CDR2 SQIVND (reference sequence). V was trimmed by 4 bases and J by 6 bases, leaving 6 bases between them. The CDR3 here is CASSTRAGELFF. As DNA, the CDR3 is TGTGCCAGTAGTACCCGGGCCGGGGAGCTGTTTTTT.

CDR3 bases: TGCGCCAGCAGCTTTACGTGGACAGGAGGTAGTTCGTCGGGGGAGCTGTTTTTT. Residues: CASSFTWTGGSSSGELFF. The chain recombines TRBV5-1 with TRBJ2-2, with TRBD1 matching over 7 bases. This CDR3 has 18 residues. V shed 2 bases and J 8 bases; nucleotides not matched to a gene: 18. CDR1 is SGHRS and CDR2 is YFSETQ in the germline V gene.

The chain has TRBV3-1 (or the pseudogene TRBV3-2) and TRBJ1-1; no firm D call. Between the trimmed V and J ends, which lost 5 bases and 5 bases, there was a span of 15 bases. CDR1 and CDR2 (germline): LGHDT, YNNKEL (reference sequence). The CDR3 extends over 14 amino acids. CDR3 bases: TGTGCCAGCAGCGTGAGCGGGGATATGACTGAAGCTTTCTTT. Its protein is CASSVSGDMTEAFF.

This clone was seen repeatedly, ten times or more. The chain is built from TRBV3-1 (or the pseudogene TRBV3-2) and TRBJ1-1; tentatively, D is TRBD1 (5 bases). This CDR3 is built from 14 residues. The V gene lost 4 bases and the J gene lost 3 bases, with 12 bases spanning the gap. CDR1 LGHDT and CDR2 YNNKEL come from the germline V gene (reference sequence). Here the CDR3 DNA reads TGTGCCAGCAGCCTTAAGGGGATCTACACTGAAGCTTTCTTT. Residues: CASSLKGIYTEAFF.

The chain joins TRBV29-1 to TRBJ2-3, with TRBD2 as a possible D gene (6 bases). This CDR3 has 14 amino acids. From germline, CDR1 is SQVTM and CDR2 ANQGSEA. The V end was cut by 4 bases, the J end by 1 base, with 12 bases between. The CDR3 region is CSVAEGGGTDTQYF. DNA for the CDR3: TGCAGCGTTGCTGAGGGCGGGGGCACAGATACGCAGTATTTT.

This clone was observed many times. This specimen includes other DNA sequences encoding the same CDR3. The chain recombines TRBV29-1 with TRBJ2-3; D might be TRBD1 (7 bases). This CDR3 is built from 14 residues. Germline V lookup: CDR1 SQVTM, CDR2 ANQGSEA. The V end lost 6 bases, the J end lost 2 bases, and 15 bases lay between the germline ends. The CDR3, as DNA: TGCAGCGTCGCGGGAACAGGGGACACAGATACGCAGTATTTT. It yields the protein CSVAGTGDTDTQYF.

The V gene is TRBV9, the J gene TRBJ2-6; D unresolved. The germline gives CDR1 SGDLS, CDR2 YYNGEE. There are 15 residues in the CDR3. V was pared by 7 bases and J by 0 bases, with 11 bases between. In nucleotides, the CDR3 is TGTGCCAGCGGGCTACCTTACTCTGGGGCCAACGTCCTGACTTTC. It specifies CASGLPYSGANVLTF.

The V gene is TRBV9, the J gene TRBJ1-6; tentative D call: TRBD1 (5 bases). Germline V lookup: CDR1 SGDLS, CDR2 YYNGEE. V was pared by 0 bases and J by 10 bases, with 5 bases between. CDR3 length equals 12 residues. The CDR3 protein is CASSVEGSPLHF. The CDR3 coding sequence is TGTGCCAGCAGCGTAGAGGGGTCACCCCTCCACTTT.

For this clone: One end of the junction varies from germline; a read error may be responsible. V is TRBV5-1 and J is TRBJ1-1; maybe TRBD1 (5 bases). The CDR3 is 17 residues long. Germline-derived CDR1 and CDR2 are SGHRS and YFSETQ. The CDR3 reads CPSSLVGGGVKDTEAFF. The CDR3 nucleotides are TGCCCCAGCAGCTTGGTGGGGGGGGGAGTCAAGGACACTGAAGCTTTCTTT.

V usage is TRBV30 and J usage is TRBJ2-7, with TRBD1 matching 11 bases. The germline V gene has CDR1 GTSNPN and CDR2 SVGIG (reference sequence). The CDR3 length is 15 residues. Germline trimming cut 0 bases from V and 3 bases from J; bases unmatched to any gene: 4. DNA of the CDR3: TGTGCCTGGAGTGTTGGGGGACAGGGGGTCTACGAGCAGTACTTC. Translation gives CAWSVGGQGVYEQYF.

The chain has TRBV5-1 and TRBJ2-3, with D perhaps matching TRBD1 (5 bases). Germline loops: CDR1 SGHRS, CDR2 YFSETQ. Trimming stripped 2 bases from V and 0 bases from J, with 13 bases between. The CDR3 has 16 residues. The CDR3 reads CASSLTGTSSTDTQYF. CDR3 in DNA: TGCGCCAGCAGCTTAACAGGTACCTCTAGCACAGATACGCAGTATTTT.

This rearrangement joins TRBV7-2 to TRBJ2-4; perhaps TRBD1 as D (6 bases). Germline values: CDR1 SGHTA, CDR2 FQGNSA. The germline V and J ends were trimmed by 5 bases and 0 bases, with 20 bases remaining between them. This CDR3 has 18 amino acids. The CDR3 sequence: CASSARDNPYLAKNIQYF. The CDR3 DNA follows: TGTGCCAGCAGCGCCCGGGACAACCCATACCTAGCCAAAAACATTCAGTACTTC.

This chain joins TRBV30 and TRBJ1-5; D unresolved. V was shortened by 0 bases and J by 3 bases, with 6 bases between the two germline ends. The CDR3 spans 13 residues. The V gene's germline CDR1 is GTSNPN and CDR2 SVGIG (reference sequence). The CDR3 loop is CAWSVIPNQPQHF. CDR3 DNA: TGTGCCTGGAGTGTTATTCCCAATCAGCCCCAGCATTTT.